These T cell receptor beta chains were read from a single sample in a study of Graves' ophthalmopathy and Graves' hyperthyroidism. TCRdb re-called the multiplex PCR reads through MiXCR, storing one row per CDR3 protein. The data hold 400,000 or so distinct CDR3 sequences, with about 17% observed a single time. The sequenced sample consisted of peripheral blood. These TCRs come from an adult woman with stable Graves' hyperthyroidism. CDR3s include the opening cysteine and the closing phenylalanine or tryptophan. The D gene is left open where the match is weak. Part of the rows lack a size; the others show once, few, many or a class for expanded clones.

d_call j_call clone_size v_call cdr3_nt cdr3_aa
. TRBJ2-4 . TRBV2 TGTGCCAGCAGGGCCGACGGGATTCAGTACTTC CASRADGIQYF
TRBD1 TRBJ2-7 many TRBV27 TGTGCCAGCAGTTTGGTGAGACAGGGGTTGGGCGAGCAGTACTTC CASSLVRQGLGEQYF
. TRBJ2-5 many TRBV7-3 TGTGCCAGCAGCGCCTCGGGGGGCGAGACCCAGTACTTC CASSASGGETQYF
TRBD1 TRBJ1-5 many TRBV12-3/TRBV12-4 TGTGCCAGCAGTAGGGGGCTATATAGCAATCAGCCCCAGCATTTT CASSRGLYSNQPQHF
. TRBJ1-1 many TRBV7-8 TGTGCCAGCAGCCCTCAGGATCCGAGGGAAGCTTTCTTT CASSPQDPREAFF
. TRBJ2-5 . TRBV6-2/TRBV6-3 TGTGCCAGCAGAACTCCGGGACTGCTGAAGGGTTTGACCCAGTACTTC CASRTPGLLKGLTQYF
. TRBJ2-5 many TRBV11-3 TGTGCCAGCAGCTTATTGACCGGTCCGACAGTCCAAGAGACCCAGTACTTC CASSLLTGPTVQETQYF
TRBD2 TRBJ2-5 . TRBV7-3 TGTGCCAGCAGCTTACGAGCGGGAGGATGGGAGACCCAGTACTTC CASSLRAGGWETQYF
. TRBJ1-1 many TRBV7-2 TGTGCCAGCAGCTTAGCGACGTGGGGGGGGACTGAAGCTTTCTTT CASSLATWGGTEAFF
. TRBJ1-3 many TRBV12-3/TRBV12-4 TGTGCCAGCAGTTTAAGGGGAAACACCATATATTTT CASSLRGNTIYF
. TRBJ2-7 many TRBV27 TGTGCCAGCAGTTTACCGGGACCTTACTACGAGCAGTACTTC CASSLPGPYYEQYF
. TRBJ1-1 many TRBV4-1 TGCGCCAGCAGCCAAGATCAGGCAGCATTGAACACTGAAGCTTTCTTT CASSQDQAALNTEAFF
. TRBJ1-6 . TRBV30 TGTGCCTGGAGCGGCGACCATAATTCACCCCTCCACTTT CAWSGDHNSPLHF
TRBD2 TRBJ2-7 many TRBV28 TGTGCCAGCAGTTTGTCTTTAGCGGGAGGTTATAACGAGCAGTACTTC CASSLSLAGGYNEQYF
. TRBJ2-4 many TRBV9 TGTGCCAGCAGCGTAGGCAAGGGGGACATTCAGTACTTC CASSVGKGDIQYF
. TRBJ1-5 many TRBV6-2/TRBV6-3 TGTGCCAGCAGTCAACTCCGGGGGATGCGTCAGCCCCAGCATTTT CASSQLRGMRQPQHF
TRBD1 TRBJ1-2 many TRBV7-6 TGTGCCAGCAGCGGTACAGGGGGCTGGGATGGCTACACCTTC CASSGTGGWDGYTF
. TRBJ2-2 many TRBV12-3/TRBV12-4 TGTGCCAGCAGAAGGACAGAACGTAACACCGGGGAGCTGTTTTTT CASRRTERNTGELFF
. TRBJ2-5 many TRBV29-1 TGCAGCGTTGAAGGGGGGCAGGTAAAGCAAGAGACCCAGTACTTC CSVEGGQVKQETQYF
. TRBJ1-1 many TRBV12-3/TRBV12-4 TGTGCCAGCAGCCCCAGCTGGGCTAAGAACACTGAAGCTTTCTTT CASSPSWAKNTEAFF
TRBD2 TRBJ2-5 many TRBV20-1 TGCAGTGCTAGGCCCCTGGGGAAGCGGGGGGCCGGGGAGACCCAGTACTTC CSARPLGKRGAGETQYF
. TRBJ1-1 many TRBV27 TGTGCCAGCAGTAACCCGCCTGTTCTGAACACTGAAGCTTTCTTT CASSNPPVLNTEAFF
. TRBJ1-1 . TRBV19 TGTGCCAGCACCATACAGGAAAGTAACACTGAAGCTTTCTTT CASTIQESNTEAFF